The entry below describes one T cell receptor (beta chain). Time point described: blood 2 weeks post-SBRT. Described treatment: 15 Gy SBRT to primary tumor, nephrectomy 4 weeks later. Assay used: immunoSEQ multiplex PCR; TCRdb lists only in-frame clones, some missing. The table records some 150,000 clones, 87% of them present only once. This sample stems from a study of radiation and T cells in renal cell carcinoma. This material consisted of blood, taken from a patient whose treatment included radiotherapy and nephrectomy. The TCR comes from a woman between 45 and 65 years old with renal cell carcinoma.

The CDR3 loop is CASSVSSGGSYEQYF. In nucleotides, the CDR3 is TGTGCCAGCAGCGTAAGTAGCGGGGGGTCCTACGAGCAGTACTTC. The J gene is TRBJ2-7, the V gene TRBV9; 10 bases line up with TRBD2. The trim removed 1 base at V and 1 base at J, leaving 2 bases unmatched. Germline assignment: CDR1 SGDLS and CDR2 YYNGEE. The CDR3 consists of 15 residues.